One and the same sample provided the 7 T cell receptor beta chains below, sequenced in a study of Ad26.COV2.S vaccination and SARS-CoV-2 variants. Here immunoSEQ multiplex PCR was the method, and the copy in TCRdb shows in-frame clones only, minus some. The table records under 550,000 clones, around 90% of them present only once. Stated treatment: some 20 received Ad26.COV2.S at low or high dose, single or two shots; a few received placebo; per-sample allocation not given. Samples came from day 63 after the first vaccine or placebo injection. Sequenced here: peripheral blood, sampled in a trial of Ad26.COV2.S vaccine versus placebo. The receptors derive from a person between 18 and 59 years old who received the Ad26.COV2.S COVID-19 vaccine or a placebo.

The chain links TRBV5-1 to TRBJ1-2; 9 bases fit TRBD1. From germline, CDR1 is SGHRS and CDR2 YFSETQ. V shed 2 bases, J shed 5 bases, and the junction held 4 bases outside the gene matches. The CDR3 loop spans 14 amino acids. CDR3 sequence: CASSFRTGEYGYTF. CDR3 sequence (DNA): TGCGCCAGCAGCTTTAGGACAGGGGAATATGGCTACACCTTC.

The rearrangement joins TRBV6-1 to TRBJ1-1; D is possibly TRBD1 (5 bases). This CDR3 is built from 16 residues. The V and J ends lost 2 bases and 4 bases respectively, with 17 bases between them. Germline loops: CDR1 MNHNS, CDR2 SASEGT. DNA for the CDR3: TGTGCCAGCAGTGAAAGAGGAGGGGCATGGGGCACTGAAGCTTTCTTT. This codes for CASSERGGAWGTEAFF.

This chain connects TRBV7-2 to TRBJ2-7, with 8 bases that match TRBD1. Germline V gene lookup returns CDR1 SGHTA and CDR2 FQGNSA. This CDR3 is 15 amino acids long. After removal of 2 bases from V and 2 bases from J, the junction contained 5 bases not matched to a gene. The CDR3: CASSLFVTGAYEQYF. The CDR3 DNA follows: TGTGCCAGCAGCTTATTTGTGACAGGGGCCTACGAGCAGTACTTC.

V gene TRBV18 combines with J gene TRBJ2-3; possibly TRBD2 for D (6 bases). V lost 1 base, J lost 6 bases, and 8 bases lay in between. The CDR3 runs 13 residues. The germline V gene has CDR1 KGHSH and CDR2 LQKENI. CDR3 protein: CASSPREEDTQYF. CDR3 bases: TGTGCCAGCTCACCACGGGAGGAGGATACGCAGTATTTT.

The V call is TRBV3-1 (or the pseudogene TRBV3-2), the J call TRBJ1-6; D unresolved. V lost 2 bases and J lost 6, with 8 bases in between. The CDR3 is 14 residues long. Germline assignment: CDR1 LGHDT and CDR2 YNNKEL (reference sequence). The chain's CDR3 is CASSQRTANSPLHF. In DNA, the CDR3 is TGTGCCAGCAGCCAACGGACGGCTAATTCACCCCTCCACTTT.

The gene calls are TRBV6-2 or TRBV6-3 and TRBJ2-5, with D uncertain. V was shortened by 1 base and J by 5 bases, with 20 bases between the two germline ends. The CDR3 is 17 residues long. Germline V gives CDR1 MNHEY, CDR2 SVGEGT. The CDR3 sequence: CASSYYDASAQRETQYF. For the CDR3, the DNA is TGTGCCAGCAGTTACTACGACGCTTCGGCCCAGAGGGAGACCCAGTACTTC.

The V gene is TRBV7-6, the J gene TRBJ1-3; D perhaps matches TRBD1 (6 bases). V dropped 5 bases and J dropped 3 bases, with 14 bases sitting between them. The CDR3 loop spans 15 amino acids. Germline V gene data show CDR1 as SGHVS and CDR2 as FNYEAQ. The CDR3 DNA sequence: TGTGCCAGCAGCCCCCTAGGGGGAAGTGGAAACACCATATATTTT. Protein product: CASSPLGGSGNTIYF.